This TCR beta chain was sequenced for a study of PD-L1 blockade in urothelial cancer. As for the study in general: At some point between 2012 and 2014, patients got going on atezolizumab, taking 1,200 mg intravenously every 3 weeks.

This CDR3 contains 13 residues. The V end was cut by 0 bases, the J end by 7 bases, with 7 bases between. Germline V CDR1 and CDR2: LNHNV, YYDKDF (reference sequence). Assay: immunoSEQ multiplex PCR; the TCRdb copy retains only in-frame clones and omits some. The sample includes tens of thousands of clones, roughly 80% of them seen just once. Per-patient samples, pretreatment and on-treatment, numbered 1 to 8. The chain has TRBV15 and TRBJ1-5; no clear D gene. This specimen consisted of PBMCs, obtained around atezolizumab (anti-PD-L1) treatment. This clonotype was sampled from a man between 65 and 85 years old with urothelial cancer. The CDR3 region is CATSRDLGQPQHF. In DNA form, the CDR3 reads TGTGCCACCAGCAGAGATCTAGGACAGCCCCAGCATTTT. The variable domain in full, with the rest retrieved from reference TRBV15 and TRBJ1-5, is DAMVIQNPRYQVTQFGKPVTLSCSQTLNHNVMYWYQQKSSQAPKLLFHYYDKDFNNEADTPDNFQSRRPNTSFCFLDIRSPGLGDTAMYLCATSRDLGQPQHFGDGTRLSIL.